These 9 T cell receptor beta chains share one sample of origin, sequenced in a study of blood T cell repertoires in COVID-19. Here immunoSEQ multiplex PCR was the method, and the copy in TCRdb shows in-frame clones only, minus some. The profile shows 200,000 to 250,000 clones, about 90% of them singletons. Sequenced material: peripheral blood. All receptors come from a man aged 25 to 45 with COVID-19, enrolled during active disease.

Here the CDR3 DNA reads TGTGCCAGCAGCTTAACAGGACACGCCTCCTACGAGCAGTACTTC. Its protein is CASSLTGHASYEQYF. The chain links TRBV7-2 to TRBJ2-7; perhaps TRBD1 as D (5 bases). There are 15 residues in the CDR3. Germline values: CDR1 SGHTA, CDR2 FQGNSA. V shed 2 bases and J shed 0 bases, with 11 bases lying between them. Full variable domain (rest looked up from reference TRBV7-2 and TRBJ2-7): GAGVSQSPSNKVTEKGKDVELRCDPISGHTALYWYRQSLGQGLEFLIYFQGNSAPDKSGLPSDRFSAERTGGSVSTLTIQRTQQEDSAVYLCASSLTGHASYEQYFGPGTRLTVT.

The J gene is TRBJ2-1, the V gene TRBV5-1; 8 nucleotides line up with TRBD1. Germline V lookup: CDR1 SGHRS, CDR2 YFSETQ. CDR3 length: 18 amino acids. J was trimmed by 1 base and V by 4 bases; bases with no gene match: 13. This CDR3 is CASSPGTGSPPSYNEQFF. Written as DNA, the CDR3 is TGCGCCAGCAGCCCGGGGACAGGATCTCCTCCTTCCTACAATGAGCAGTTCTTC.

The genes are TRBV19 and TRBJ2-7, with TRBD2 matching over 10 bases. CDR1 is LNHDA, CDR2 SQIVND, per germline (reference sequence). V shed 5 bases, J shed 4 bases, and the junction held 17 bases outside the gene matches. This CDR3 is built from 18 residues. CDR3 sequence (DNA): TGTGCCAGTAGTCGAAGGGGACTAGCGACCTCTCCCGAGTACGAGCAGTACTTC. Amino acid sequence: CASSRRGLATSPEYEQYF.

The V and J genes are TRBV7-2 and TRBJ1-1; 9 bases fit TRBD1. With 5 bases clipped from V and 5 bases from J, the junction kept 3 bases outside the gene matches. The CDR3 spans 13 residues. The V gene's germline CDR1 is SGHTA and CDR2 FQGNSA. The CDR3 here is CASSHRGPTEAFF. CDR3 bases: TGTGCCAGCAGCCACAGGGGGCCAACTGAAGCTTTCTTT.

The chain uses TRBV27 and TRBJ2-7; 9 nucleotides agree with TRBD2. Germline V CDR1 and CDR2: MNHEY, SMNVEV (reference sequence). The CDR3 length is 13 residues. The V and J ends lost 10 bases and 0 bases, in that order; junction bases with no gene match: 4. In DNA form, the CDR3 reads TGTGCCACCCGGACTAGCGACTCCTACGAGCAGTACTTC. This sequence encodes CATRTSDSYEQYF.

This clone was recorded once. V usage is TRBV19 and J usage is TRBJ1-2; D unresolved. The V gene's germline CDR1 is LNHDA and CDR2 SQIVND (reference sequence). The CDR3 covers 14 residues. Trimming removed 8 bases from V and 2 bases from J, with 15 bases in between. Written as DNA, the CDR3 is TGTGCCAGTTCAAAACCCCAGGAAAACTATGGCTACACCTTC. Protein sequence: CASSKPQENYGYTF.

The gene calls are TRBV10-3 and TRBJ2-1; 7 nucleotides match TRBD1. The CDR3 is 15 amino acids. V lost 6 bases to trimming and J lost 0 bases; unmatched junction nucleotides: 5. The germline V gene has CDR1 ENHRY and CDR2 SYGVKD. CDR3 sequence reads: CAISGRDSSYNEQFF. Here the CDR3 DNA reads TGTGCCATCAGCGGTAGGGACAGCTCCTACAATGAGCAGTTCTTC.

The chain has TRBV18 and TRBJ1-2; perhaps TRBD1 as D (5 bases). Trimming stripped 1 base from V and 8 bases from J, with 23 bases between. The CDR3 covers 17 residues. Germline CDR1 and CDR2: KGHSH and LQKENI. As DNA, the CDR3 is TGTGCCAGCTCACCACGTTCCGAGCGGGGGGTAGCTAGAGGCTACACCTTC. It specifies CASSPRSERGVARGYTF.

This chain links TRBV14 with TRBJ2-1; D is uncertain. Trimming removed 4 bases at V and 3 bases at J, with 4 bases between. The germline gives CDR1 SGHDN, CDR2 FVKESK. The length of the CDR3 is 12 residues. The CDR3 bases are TGTGCCAGCAGCCCCTACTACAATGAGCAGTTCTTC. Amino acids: CASSPYYNEQFF.